The clone carrying this TCR beta chain was detected only a few times. This record belongs to a study of response to subunit inactivated influenza vaccine. V gave up 0 bases and J gave up 0 bases, with 11 bases separating them. The CDR3 runs 16 residues. The germline gives CDR1 SGHDN, CDR2 FVKESK. TCRdb reprocessed the RT-PCR reads via MiXCR and lists one record per CDR3 protein. The table lists about 170,000 distinct CDR3 sequences, around 12% of them singletons. These records were also assigned to another study, of T cells expressing NK-cell markers. That report notes: Making the TCR beta cDNA relied on 5'RACE template switching with UMIs. Sorted CD3+CD56+NKG2C+, CD3+CD56+NKG2C- and CD3+CD56-NKG2C+ T cells supplied TCR beta repertoires. Within several experiments, an anti-gamma-delta TCR antibody kept the sorting limited to alpha-beta TCR T cells. In about six donors, dominant CD3+CD56+NKG2C+ clonotypes ranked among the top 10 CD8+ clonotypes. These same clonotypes (in several donors) also led the CD3+CD56-NKG2C+ fraction.

This specimen consisted of CD8+ T cells sorted from PBMCs, obtained 11 to 12 days after vaccination. This receptor was obtained from a man between 50 and 59 years old who received an inactivated influenza vaccine. The V and J genes are TRBV14 and TRBJ2-5; D ambiguous. The chain's CDR3 is CASSQDNTLHQETQYF. The CDR3 region has the DNA TGTGCCAGCAGCCAAGATAATACCCTACACCAAGAGACCCAGTACTTC.